The present T cell receptor (beta chain) was sequenced within a study of blood T cell repertoires in COVID-19. Study summary: Spain, Italy and the United States supplied samples that represented acute and convalescent COVID-19.

Germline-derived CDR1 and CDR2 are MDHEN and SYDVKM. The CDR3 extends over 16 amino acids. V trimming: 8 bases; J trimming: 2 bases; junction bases outside the gene matches: 15. Authors' analysis steps: Using reference gene primer amplification, nucleated cell counts were estimated. TCRdb keeps only in-frame clones here, not all; method: immunoSEQ multiplex PCR. V, J and clone size were drawn from that table, and D and trimming were deduced from the DNA. The sample yields tens of thousands of clones, more than 60% seen once. This TCR came from a human donor in a cohort sampled during active COVID-19. The J gene is TRBJ2-7, the V gene TRBV28, with TRBD2 identical over 7 bases. Input material: peripheral blood. This chain's CDR3 is CASGRLRLAKTYEQYF. CDR3 DNA sequence: TGTGCCAGCGGGAGGCTTCGACTAGCAAAGACCTACGAGCAGTACTTC.